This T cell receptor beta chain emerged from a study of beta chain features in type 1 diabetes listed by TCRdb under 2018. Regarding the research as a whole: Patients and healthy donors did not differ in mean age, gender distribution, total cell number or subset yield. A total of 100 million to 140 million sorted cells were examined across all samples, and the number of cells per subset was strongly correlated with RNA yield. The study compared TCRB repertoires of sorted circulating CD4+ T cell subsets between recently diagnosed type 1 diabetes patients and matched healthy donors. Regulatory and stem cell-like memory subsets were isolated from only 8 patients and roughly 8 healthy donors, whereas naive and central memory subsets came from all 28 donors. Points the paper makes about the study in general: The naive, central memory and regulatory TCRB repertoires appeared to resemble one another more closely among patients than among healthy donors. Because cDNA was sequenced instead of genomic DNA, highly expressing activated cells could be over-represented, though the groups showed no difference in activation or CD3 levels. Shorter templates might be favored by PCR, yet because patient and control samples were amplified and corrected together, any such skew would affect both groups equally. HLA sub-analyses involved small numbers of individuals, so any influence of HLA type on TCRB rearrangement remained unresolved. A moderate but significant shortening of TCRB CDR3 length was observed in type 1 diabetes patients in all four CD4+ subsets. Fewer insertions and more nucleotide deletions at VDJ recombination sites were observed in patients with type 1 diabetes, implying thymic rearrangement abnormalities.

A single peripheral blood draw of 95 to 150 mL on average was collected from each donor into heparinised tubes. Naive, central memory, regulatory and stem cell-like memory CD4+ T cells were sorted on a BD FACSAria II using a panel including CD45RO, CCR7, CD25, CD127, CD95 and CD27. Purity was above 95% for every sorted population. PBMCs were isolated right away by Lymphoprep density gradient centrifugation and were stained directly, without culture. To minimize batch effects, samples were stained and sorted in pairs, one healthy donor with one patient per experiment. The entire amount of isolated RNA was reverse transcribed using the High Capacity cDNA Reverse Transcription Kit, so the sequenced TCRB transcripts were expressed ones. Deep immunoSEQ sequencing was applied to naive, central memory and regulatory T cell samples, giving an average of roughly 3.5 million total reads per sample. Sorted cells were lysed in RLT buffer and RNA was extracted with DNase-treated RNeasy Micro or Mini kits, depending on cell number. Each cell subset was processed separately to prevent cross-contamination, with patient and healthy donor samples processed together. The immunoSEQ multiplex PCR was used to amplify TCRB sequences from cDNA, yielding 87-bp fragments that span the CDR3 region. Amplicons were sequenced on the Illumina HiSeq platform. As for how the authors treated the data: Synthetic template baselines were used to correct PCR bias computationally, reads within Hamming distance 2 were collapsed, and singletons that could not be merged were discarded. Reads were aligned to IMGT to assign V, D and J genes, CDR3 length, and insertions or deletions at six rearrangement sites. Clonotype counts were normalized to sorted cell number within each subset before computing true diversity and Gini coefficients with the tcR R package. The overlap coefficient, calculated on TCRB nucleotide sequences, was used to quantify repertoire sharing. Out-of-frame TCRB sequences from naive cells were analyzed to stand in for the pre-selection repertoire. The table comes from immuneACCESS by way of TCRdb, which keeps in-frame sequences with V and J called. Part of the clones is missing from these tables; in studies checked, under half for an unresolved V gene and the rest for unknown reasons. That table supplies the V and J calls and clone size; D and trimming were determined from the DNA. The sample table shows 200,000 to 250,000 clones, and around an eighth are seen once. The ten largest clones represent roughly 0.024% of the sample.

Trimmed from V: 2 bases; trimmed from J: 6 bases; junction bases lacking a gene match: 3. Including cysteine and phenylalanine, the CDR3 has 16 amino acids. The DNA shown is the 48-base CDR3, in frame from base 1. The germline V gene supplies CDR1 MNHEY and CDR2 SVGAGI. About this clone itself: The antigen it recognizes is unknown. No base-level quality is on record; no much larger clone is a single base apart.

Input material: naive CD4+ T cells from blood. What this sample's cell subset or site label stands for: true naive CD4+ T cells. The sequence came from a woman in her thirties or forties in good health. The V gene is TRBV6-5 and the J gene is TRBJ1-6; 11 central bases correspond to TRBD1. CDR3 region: CASSYPGTGGNSPLHF. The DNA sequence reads TGTGCCAGCAGTTACCCGGGGACAGGGGGTAATTCACCCCTCCACTTT.